The present T cell receptor (beta chain) was sequenced within a study of identical twins. Broader study findings: Not following the same donors, the study drew its conclusions from cross-sectional statistical analysis.

MiXCR, applied by TCRdb to the 5' RACE reads, yields one record per CDR3 protein. The table has around 680,000 distinct CDR3 sequences, 8.6% seen once. As regards this clonotype: Antigen unknown.

The germline CDR1 and CDR2 sequences are LGHNA and YNFKEQ. V shed 0 bases and J 3 bases; nucleotides not matched to a gene: 6. The CDR3 length is 18 residues. These data also featured in a second study, about yellow fever vaccine responses in identical twins.

The chain carries TRBV4-2 and TRBJ2-3; 13 positions match TRBD2. This clonotype was sampled from a young woman in good health. Material: PBMCs. The CDR3 DNA sequence: TGTGCCAGCAGCCAAGACCACCGGACTAGCGGGAGTACAGATACGCAGTATTTT. It encodes CASSQDHRTSGSTDTQYF.